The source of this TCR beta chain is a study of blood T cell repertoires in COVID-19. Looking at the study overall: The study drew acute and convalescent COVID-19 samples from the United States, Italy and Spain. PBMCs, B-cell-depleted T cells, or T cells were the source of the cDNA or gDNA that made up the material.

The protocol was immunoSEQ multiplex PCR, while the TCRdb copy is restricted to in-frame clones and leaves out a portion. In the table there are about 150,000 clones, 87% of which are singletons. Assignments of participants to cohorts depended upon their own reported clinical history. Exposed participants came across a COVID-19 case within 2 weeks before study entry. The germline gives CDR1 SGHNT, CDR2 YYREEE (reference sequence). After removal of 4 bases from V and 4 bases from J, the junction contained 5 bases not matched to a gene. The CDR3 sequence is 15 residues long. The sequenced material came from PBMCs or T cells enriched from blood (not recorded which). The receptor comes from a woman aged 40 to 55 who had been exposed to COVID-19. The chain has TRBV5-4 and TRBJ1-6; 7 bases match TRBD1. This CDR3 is CASSARGMYNSPLHF. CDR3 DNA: TGTGCCAGCAGCGCCAGGGGGATGTATAATTCACCCCTCCACTTT.